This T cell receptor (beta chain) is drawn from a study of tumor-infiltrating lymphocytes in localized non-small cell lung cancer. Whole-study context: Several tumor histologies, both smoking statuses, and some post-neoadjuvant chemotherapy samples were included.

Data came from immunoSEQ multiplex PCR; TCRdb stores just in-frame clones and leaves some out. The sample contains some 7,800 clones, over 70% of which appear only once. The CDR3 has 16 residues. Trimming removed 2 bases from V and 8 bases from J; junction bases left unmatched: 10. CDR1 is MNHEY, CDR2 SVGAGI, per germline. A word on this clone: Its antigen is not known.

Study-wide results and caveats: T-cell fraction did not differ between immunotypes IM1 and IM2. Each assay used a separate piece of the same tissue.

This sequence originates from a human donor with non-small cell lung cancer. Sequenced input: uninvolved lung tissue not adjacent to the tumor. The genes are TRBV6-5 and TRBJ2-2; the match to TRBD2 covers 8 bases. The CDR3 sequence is CASSYTIAGPEGELFF. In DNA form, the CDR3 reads TGTGCCAGCAGTTACACGATAGCGGGACCTGAGGGGGAGCTGTTTTTT.